The clone carrying this TCR beta chain was detected only a few times. Its antigen is not known. Unmatched junction bases numbered 11, after V lost 5 bases and J lost 4 bases. CDR3 size: 17 residues. The germline gives CDR1 KGHSH, CDR2 LQKENI. This specimen comes from a study of response to subunit inactivated influenza vaccine. Study-level results: Seasonal influenza vaccination, on each occasion, was suggested by the authors to recruit few new T cells.

TCRdb re-called the RT-PCR reads through MiXCR, storing one row per CDR3 protein. The sample holds roughly 500,000 distinct CDR3 sequences, 15% to 20% seen once. The TCR originated in a man aged 50 to 75 who received an inactivated influenza vaccine. Sequencing used CD4+ T cells sorted from PBMCs, obtained less than 25 months after vaccination. V is TRBV18 and J is TRBJ2-1, with 10 bases aligning to TRBD2. This CDR3 reads CASSIYLAGEIYNEQFF. The CDR3 DNA reads TGTGCCAGCTCAATCTATCTAGCGGGAGAGATATACAATGAGCAGTTCTTC. The full variable domain, in which reference TRBV18 and TRBJ2-1 provide the parts outside the CDR3, is NAGVMQNPRHLVRRRGQEARLRCSPMKGHSHVYWYRQLPEEGLKFMVYLQKENIIDESGMPKERFSAEFPKEGPSILRIQQVVRGDSAAYFCASSIYLAGEIYNEQFFGPGTRLTVL.